A single sample gave rise to the 24 T cell receptor beta chains below, sequenced in a study of cytomegalovirus exposure and HLA in healthy donors. PCR primers comprised 60 Vbeta and 13 Jbeta primers. The method was immunoSEQ multiplex PCR; TCRdb's version includes in-frame clones alone and lacks a portion of them. The repertoire includes over 120,000 clones, roughly 75% of them detected once, and 2.5% to 3.5% sits in the top ten. The sequenced sample consisted of PBMCs. These receptors were taken from a female donor in good health and CMV-seronegative.

The CDR3 loop reads CASSYSKDRNYGYTF. DNA for the CDR3: TGTGCCAGCAGTTACTCGAAGGACAGAAACTATGGCTACACCTTC. The V and J genes are TRBV6-6 and TRBJ1-2; D is possibly TRBD1 (6 bases). V was trimmed by 0 bases and J by 2 bases, leaving 10 bases between them. The CDR3 is made up of 15 amino acids. Per the germline V gene, CDR1 is MNHNY and CDR2 is SVGAGI (reference sequence).

The chain carries TRBV7-2 and TRBJ2-7, with D tentatively TRBD1 (6 bases). Germline CDR1 reads SGHTA; CDR2 reads FQGNSA. V was clipped by 2 bases and J by 3 bases, with 17 bases between them. The CDR3 loop spans 16 amino acids. The CDR3 is CASSLTDSLWYYEQYF. CDR3 nucleotide sequence: TGTGCCAGCAGCTTAACGGACAGTTTGTGGTACTACGAGCAGTACTTC.

The V gene is TRBV29-1, the J gene TRBJ2-7; 7 bases are shared with TRBD2. The CDR3 spans 13 residues. Germline V gene lookup returns CDR1 SQVTM and CDR2 ANQGSEA. V shed 1 base, J shed 2 bases, and the junction held 2 bases outside the gene matches. CDR3 sequence: CSVEGGGAYEQYF. In DNA, the CDR3 is TGCAGCGTTGAAGGCGGGGGAGCCTACGAGCAGTACTTC.

The V gene is TRBV7-2, the J gene TRBJ1-1; 8 nucleotides align to TRBD1. Looked up from germline, CDR1 is SGHTA and CDR2 is FQGNSA. The CDR3 is 14 residues long. The V gene end was trimmed by 1 base and the J gene end by 4 bases; junction bases not matched to a gene: 2. In DNA form, the CDR3 reads TGTGCCAGCAGCTTAGGGCAGGGGGCCACTGAAGCTTTCTTT. Translating gives CASSLGQGATEAFF. The whole variable domain, filled in from reference TRBV7-2 and TRBJ1-1, reads GAGVSQSPSNKVTEKGKDVELRCDPISGHTALYWYRQSLGQGLEFLIYFQGNSAPDKSGLPSDRFSAERTGGSVSTLTIQRTQQEDSAVYLCASSLGQGATEAFFGQGTRLTVV.

The chain has TRBV5-6 and TRBJ2-5; 12 bases map to TRBD2. CDR3 length: 16 amino acids. The germline CDR1 and CDR2 sequences are SGHDT and YYEEEE. J was trimmed by 11 bases and V by 4 bases; bases with no gene match: 15. The chain's CDR3 is CASSQTPTSGRWPQYF. DNA of the CDR3: TGTGCCAGCAGCCAGACTCCGACTAGCGGGAGATGGCCGCAGTACTTC.

V and J are TRBV15 and TRBJ2-5, with D possibly being TRBD1 (5 bases). With the DNA end fitting TRBJ2-7 better, the J assignment may be wrong. The CDR3 length is 14 residues. Looked up from germline, CDR1 is LNHNV and CDR2 is YYDKDF (reference sequence). CDR3: CATSRGQGYYEQYF. The DNA for the CDR3 is TGTGCCACCAGCAGAGGCCAGGGATACTACGAGCAGTACTTC.

This clone was found a few times. V is TRBV6-5 and J is TRBJ2-2; D remains unclear. Trimming took off 4 bases at V and 3 bases at J, with 3 bases between the two ends. Germline CDR1 and CDR2: MNHEY and SVGAGI. The length of the CDR3 is 12 residues. CDR3 coding DNA: TGTGCCAGCAGTTCCGACACCGGGGAGCTGTTTTTT. Its protein is CASSSDTGELFF.

The genes are TRBV10-1 and TRBJ2-2; no reliable D call. The CDR3 has 15 residues. Germline V lookup: CDR1 WNHNN, CDR2 SYGVQD (reference sequence). Between the trimmed V and J ends, which lost 0 bases and 2 bases, there was a span of 7 bases. The CDR3 sequence: CASSESWPNTGELFF. In nucleotides, the CDR3 is TGCGCCAGCAGTGAGTCGTGGCCTAACACCGGGGAGCTGTTTTTT.

This chain uses TRBV27 with TRBJ2-7; 8 positions agree with TRBD2. This CDR3 region has 18 residues. With 1 base clipped from V and 6 bases from J, the junction kept 17 bases outside the gene matches. CDR1 MNHEY and CDR2 SMNVEV come from the germline V gene (reference sequence). As DNA, the CDR3 is TGTGCCAGCAGTTTATATTCAGGGGTCGGTCTAGCGGGTAGCGAGCAGTACTTC. This codes for CASSLYSGVGLAGSEQYF.

The V gene is TRBV5-6, the J gene TRBJ1-1, with no clear D. V was clipped by 4 bases and J by 0 bases, with 10 bases between them. CDR1 is SGHDT, CDR2 YYEEEE, per germline. The CDR3 loop spans 14 amino acids. The CDR3 DNA sequence: TGTGCCAGCAGCCCCCGACTGATGAACACTGAAGCTTTCTTT. Protein product: CASSPRLMNTEAFF.

This clone showed up just once. Different DNA sequences within this sample yield the same CDR3. The genes are TRBV19 and TRBJ1-5, with TRBD1 identical over 11 bases. The CDR3 runs to 15 residues. V dropped 3 bases and J dropped 6; count of bases not matched to a gene: 4. CDR1 and CDR2 from the germline V gene are LNHDA and SQIVND (reference sequence). CDR3 residues: CASSIGQGASQPQHF. In DNA, the CDR3 is TGTGCCAGTAGTATCGGACAGGGGGCGAGTCAGCCCCAGCATTTT.

The chain is built from TRBV7-3 and TRBJ2-5, with TRBD2 matching 11 bases. Trimming took 5 bases from V and 6 from J; bases not matched to a gene: 8. The V gene's germline CDR1 is SGHTA and CDR2 FQGTGA. The CDR3 is 15 amino acids. The CDR3 region has the DNA TGTGCCAGCAGCCCCGTAGCGGGGGGGCGACAGACCCAGTACTTC. Translated: CASSPVAGGRQTQYF.

The chain has TRBV28 and TRBJ2-2; 13 bases map to TRBD2. The junction had 10 bases not matched to a gene; V was cut back by 9 bases and J by 3 bases. The CDR3 length is 17 residues. Germline V gene sequence: CDR1 MDHEN, CDR2 SYDVKM. The CDR3 loop reads CASLRTSGSYDTGELFF. The CDR3 DNA reads TGTGCCAGTCTAAGGACTAGCGGGAGTTATGACACCGGGGAGCTGTTTTTT. Full variable domain (remainder filled in from reference TRBV28 and TRBJ2-2): DVKVTQSSRYLVKRTGEKVFLECVQDMDHENMFWYRQDPGLGLRLIYFSYDVKMKEKGDIPEGYSVSREKKERFSLILESASTNQTSMYLCASLRTSGSYDTGELFFGEGSRLTVL.

V gene TRBV11-2 combines with J gene TRBJ2-7; perhaps TRBD2 as D (6 bases). The length of the CDR3 is 16 residues. Trimming left V 4 bases short and J 0 bases short, with 16 bases between. Germline CDR1 SGHAT, CDR2 FQNNGV. The CDR3 region has the DNA TGTGCCAGCAGCTCCCCCCCGGGGGAGAGCTCCTACGAGCAGTACTTC. Translated, it gives CASSSPPGESSYEQYF.

The chain uses TRBV18 and TRBJ1-2, with TRBD1 identical over 9 bases. Germline V CDR1 and CDR2: KGHSH, LQKENI. Trimming at V came to 3 bases and at J to 0 bases, leaving 8 bases not matched to a gene. The CDR3 is made up of 17 amino acids. This chain's CDR3 is CASSPQGQGRTNYGYTF. Here the CDR3 DNA reads TGTGCCAGCTCACCCCAGGGACAGGGACGAACTAACTATGGCTACACCTTC.

This clone is a singleton in its sample. The genes are TRBV28 and TRBJ1-1; D gene unclear. The ends were cut back, 3 bases at V and 2 bases at J, with 7 bases in the middle. Germline assignment: CDR1 MDHEN and CDR2 SYDVKM. This CDR3 region has 13 residues. Here the CDR3 reads CASSLDSNTEAFF. The DNA for the CDR3 is TGTGCCAGCAGTTTGGACTCCAACACTGAAGCTTTCTTT.

In nucleotides, the CDR3 is TGCGCCAGCAGCTTGGCCGTCGGACTAGGGCAGGAGACCCAGTACTTC. It translates to CASSLAVGLGQETQYF. The V gene is TRBV5-1, the J gene TRBJ2-5; TRBD2 matches at 7 bases. The trim removed 0 bases at V and 5 bases at J, leaving 10 bases unmatched. Germline V gives CDR1 SGHRS, CDR2 YFSETQ. This CDR3 has 16 residues. The full variable domain, with the rest looked up from reference TRBV5-1 and TRBJ2-5, is KAGVTQTPRYLIKTRGQQVTLSCSPISGHRSVSWYQQTPGQGLQFLFEYFSETQRNKGNFPGRFSGRQFSNSRSEMNVSTLELGDSALYLCASSLAVGLGQETQYFGPGTRLLVL.

The rearrangement links TRBV5-6 to TRBJ1-5; D perhaps matches TRBD1 (5 bases). Germline CDR1 SGHDT, CDR2 YYEEEE. Trimming shortened V by 0 bases and J by 1 base, and 11 bases separated the two germline ends. CDR3 length: 16 amino acids. This CDR3 is CASSLGSGRSNQPQHF. The CDR3 DNA reads TGTGCCAGCAGCTTGGGGTCAGGGAGGAGCAATCAGCCCCAGCATTTT.

This clone came up a few times. The rearrangement joins TRBV4-3 to TRBJ1-1; no clear D. This CDR3 is 15 amino acids long. Germline V gene lookup returns CDR1 LGHNA and CDR2 YSLEER. V gave up 0 bases and J gave up 4 bases, with 12 bases separating them. The chain's CDR3 is CASSQDPGPSTEAFF. The DNA for the CDR3 is TGCGCCAGCAGCCAAGATCCGGGTCCTAGCACTGAAGCTTTCTTT.

V gene TRBV28 combines with J gene TRBJ2-5; 9 bases match TRBD2. The CDR3 is made up of 14 amino acids. Germline loops: CDR1 MDHEN, CDR2 SYDVKM. The V gene end was trimmed by 6 bases and the J gene end by 5 bases; junction bases not matched to a gene: 7. CDR3 DNA: TGTGCCAGCAGGCCTAACCTAGCGGGGGAGACCCAGTACTTC. This translates into CASRPNLAGETQYF.

This chain uses TRBV28 with TRBJ2-7, with D possibly TRBD2 on 5 matching bases. CDR3 size: 12 residues. Germline assignment: CDR1 MDHEN and CDR2 SYDVKM. V lost 5 bases and J 3 bases, leaving 8 bases between the germline ends. The CDR3 nucleotides read TGTGCCAGCAGTCCTCGGGACTACGAGCAGTACTTC. Translation gives CASSPRDYEQYF. Drawing the rest from reference TRBV28 and TRBJ2-7, the complete variable domain is DVKVTQSSRYLVKRTGEKVFLECVQDMDHENMFWYRQDPGLGLRLIYFSYDVKMKEKGDIPEGYSVSREKKERFSLILESASTNQTSMYLCASSPRDYEQYFGPGTRLTVT.

This chain joins TRBV21-1 and TRBJ1-2; whether TRBD1, the table's D call, matches the DNA was not checked. TRBV21-1 is labeled a pseudogene. The CDR3 extends over 15 amino acids. The CDR3 spells CASSKYRVGSYGYTF. Here the CDR3 DNA reads TGTGCCAGCAGCAAATACAGGGTAGGGTCCTATGGCTACACCTTC.

This clone appeared a few times. This chain joins TRBV7-9 and TRBJ1-1; 8 positions agree with TRBD1. Germline loops: CDR1 SEHNR, CDR2 FQNEAQ (reference sequence). After removal of 6 bases from V and 14 bases from J, the junction contained 8 bases not matched to a gene. This CDR3 has 11 residues. The CDR3 is CASSHIQGVFF. In nucleotides, the CDR3 is TGTGCCAGCAGTCACATACAGGGGGTATTCTTT.

This clone counts as medium-sized. The V and J genes are TRBV5-1 and TRBJ1-1, with D uncertain. The CDR3 is made up of 12 amino acids. Germline assignment: CDR1 SGHRS and CDR2 YFSETQ. The V end was cut by 6 bases, the J end by 0 bases, with 6 bases between. DNA of the CDR3: TGCGCCAGCATGGACTTGAACACTGAAGCTTTCTTT. This gives the protein CASMDLNTEAFF.